The present TCR beta chain was sequenced within a study of spatial heterogeneity in lung cancer. Time point specified: sample taken at primary tumor resection. Tumor, nontumor lung or frozen PBMC supplied whole RNA that was sequenced unsorted. Samples came from around 70 TRACERx patients with untreated early-stage lung cancer. This CDR3 is 15 amino acids long. V was pared by 3 bases and J by 4 bases, with 17 bases between. Germline V gene data show CDR1 as DFQATT and CDR2 as SNEGSKA (reference sequence). Unique molecular identifiers, one per molecule, were present on every TCR cDNA molecule. TCRdb re-analysed the 5' RACE reads in MiXCR, keeping a single row per CDR3 protein. The sample has more than 85,000 distinct CDR3 sequences; about 9.4% are singletons.

The gene calls are TRBV20-1 and TRBJ2-3; maybe TRBD2 (5 bases). The origin of this receptor is a male donor with early-stage non-small cell lung cancer. The specimen comprised PBMCs, sampled at surgery. The chain's CDR3 is CSASPSTLHPDTQYF. The CDR3 nucleotides read TGCAGTGCTAGTCCTAGCACCCTCCACCCAGATACGCAGTATTTT.